This TCR beta chain was obtained from a study of T cells in Graves' hyperthyroidism and ophthalmopathy. Using RNA transcripts as the source, TCR beta CDR3 regions were amplified. Primed by the HTBI set, a first-round RT-PCR was run on the TCR CDR3. TCRdb reanalysed the multiplex PCR reads using MiXCR and keeps one entry per CDR3 protein. The sample yields about 420,000 distinct CDR3 sequences, roughly 13% seen once. This CDR3 is built from 13 residues. V trimming: 4 bases; J trimming: 1 base; junction bases outside the gene matches: 2. Per germline, CDR1 DFQATT and CDR2 SNEGSKA (reference sequence). Newly diagnosed hyperthyroidism, duration under 2 months, in patients aged 18 to 65.

Material for sequencing was blood. This TCR was recovered from a woman younger than 30 with Graves' hyperthyroidism. The genes are TRBV20-1 and TRBJ2-5; 8 nucleotides agree with TRBD1. The CDR3, as DNA: TGCAGTGCTAAACAGGGGGGCCAAGAGACCCAGTACTTC. Translation gives CSAKQGGQETQYF.